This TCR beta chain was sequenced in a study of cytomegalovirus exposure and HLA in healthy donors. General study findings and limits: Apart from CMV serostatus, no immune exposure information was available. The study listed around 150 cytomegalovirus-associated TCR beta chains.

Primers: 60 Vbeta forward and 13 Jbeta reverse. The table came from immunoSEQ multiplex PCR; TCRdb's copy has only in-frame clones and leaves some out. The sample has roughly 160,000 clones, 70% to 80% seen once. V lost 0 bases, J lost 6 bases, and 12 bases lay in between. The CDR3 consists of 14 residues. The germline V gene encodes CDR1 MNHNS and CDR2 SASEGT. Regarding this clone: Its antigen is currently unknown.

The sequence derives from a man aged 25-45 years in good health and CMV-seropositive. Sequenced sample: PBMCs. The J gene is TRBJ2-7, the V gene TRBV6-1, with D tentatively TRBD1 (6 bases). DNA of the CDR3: TGTGCCAGCAGTGAAGCACAGGGTCCCCTCGAGCAGTACTTC. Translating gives CASSEAQGPLEQYF.